The 26 T cell receptor beta chains below were found in one sample sequenced in a study of brain T cells in children with intractable seizures. Some clones are missing from TCRdb's copy, which holds only in-frame ones; the method was immunoSEQ multiplex PCR. This sample carries over 95,000 clones, 85% to 95% of them seen once, and the ten largest clones take 3.5% to 4%. Sequencing used peripheral blood, obtained at surgery. Source of these receptors: a boy under two years old with hemimegalencephaly and intractable seizures.

This clone was recorded only once. The chain employs TRBV4-1 and TRBJ2-3, with TRBD2 identical over 9 bases. CDR1 is MGHRA, CDR2 YSYEKL, per germline. The trim removed 0 bases at V and 6 bases at J, leaving 4 bases unmatched. CDR3 length equals 15 residues. As DNA, the CDR3 is TGCGCCAGCAGCCAAGAGGTGGCGGGAGGGGATACGCAGTATTTT. Translation gives CASSQEVAGGDTQYF.

This clone showed up just a few times. This chain joins TRBV10-3 and TRBJ1-5; D is unclear. In germline, CDR1 is ENHRY, CDR2 SYGVKD. This CDR3 is 13 amino acids long. Deletions cut 0 bases from V and 9 bases from J, with 9 bases between. This CDR3 is CAISESWLRPQHF. As DNA, the CDR3 is TGTGCCATCAGTGAGTCTTGGCTCCGGCCCCAGCATTTT.

CDR3 nucleotide sequence: TGTGCCAGCCTTCCTATCGGAGGCACTGAAGCTTTCTTT. Amino acid sequence: CASLPIGGTEAFF. The rearrangement uses TRBV27 and TRBJ1-1; no reliable D call. The ends were cut back, 8 bases at V and 4 bases at J, with 14 bases in the middle. The CDR3 contains 13 residues. CDR1 and CDR2 (germline): MNHEY, SMNVEV (reference sequence).

This clone was seen just once. The chain joins TRBV29-1 to TRBJ2-3; tentative D call: TRBD1 (6 bases). Germline V gene sequence: CDR1 SQVTM, CDR2 ANQGSEA. The CDR3 runs 14 residues. Trimming left V 2 bases short and J 2 bases short, with 11 bases between. This CDR3 reads CSVESRQDTDTQYF. CDR3 bases: TGCAGCGTTGAATCTCGACAGGACACAGATACGCAGTATTTT.

This clone was recorded once. The chain combines TRBV4-1 with TRBJ2-1, with D possibly TRBD1 on 5 matching bases. Germline-derived CDR1 and CDR2 are MGHRA and YSYEKL. V lost 4 bases, J lost 2 bases, and 21 bases lay in between. The CDR3 runs 18 residues. CDR3 residues: CASSLSIGAGPPYNEQFF. The DNA of the CDR3 is TGCGCCAGCAGCCTGTCCATCGGAGCAGGGCCTCCCTACAATGAGCAGTTCTTC.

V gene TRBV3-1 (or the pseudogene TRBV3-2) combines with J gene TRBJ2-5; 8 positions match TRBD2. V shed 2 bases and J 7 bases; nucleotides not matched to a gene: 12. CDR3 size: 16 residues. Germline V gives CDR1 LGHDT, CDR2 YNNKEL (reference sequence). The CDR3 bases are TGTGCCAGCAGCCAACCCAGCGGGAGAGCCACAGGGACCCAGTACTTC. Protein product: CASSQPSGRATGTQYF.

The CDR3 DNA reads as TGTGCCAGCAGACGGGACACGGTTGACTATGGCTACACCTTC. Translating it yields CASRRDTVDYGYTF. The chain employs TRBV6-5 and TRBJ1-2, with TRBD1 as a possible D gene (6 bases). CDR1 and CDR2 from the germline V gene are MNHEY and SVGAGI. This CDR3 region has 14 residues. Trimming pared 6 bases from V and 3 bases from J, leaving 14 bases between.

The count of this clone is one. An end of the junction differs from the germline gene, which may be a read error. The chain employs TRBV9 and TRBJ2-3; tentatively, D is TRBD1 or TRBD2 (5 bases each). CDR3 length equals 15 residues. From germline, CDR1 is SGDLS and CDR2 YYNGEE. CDR3: CASSVRDLRADTQFF. CDR3 DNA: TGTGCCAGCAGCGTCCGGGACCTCCGGGCTGATACGCAGTTTTTT.

The CDR3 loop reads CASSSRTATEAFF. The CDR3 coding sequence is TGCGCCAGCAGCTCCCGGACAGCCACTGAAGCTTTCTTT. This chain links TRBV4-1 with TRBJ1-1, with D maybe TRBD1 (6 bases). The germline V gene encodes CDR1 MGHRA and CDR2 YSYEKL. V was pared by 5 bases and J by 4 bases, with 11 bases between. The CDR3 totals 13 residues.

The chain joins TRBV7-2 to TRBJ2-1; TRBD2 matches 10 bases. Trimming at V came to 2 bases and at J to 6 bases, leaving 16 bases not matched to a gene. In germline, CDR1 is SGHTA, CDR2 FQGNSA. The CDR3 totals 19 residues. The CDR3 bases are TGTGCCAGCAGCTTATTCTCTAGCGGGAGTATTCATGTGGCCAATGAGCAGTTCTTC. This encodes CASSLFSSGSIHVANEQFF.

The chain employs TRBV7-9 and TRBJ1-2; TRBD1 matches 7 bases. V shed 4 bases and J 5 bases; nucleotides not matched to a gene: 22. CDR3 length: 19 amino acids. Looked up from germline, CDR1 is SEHNR and CDR2 is FQNEAQ (reference sequence). The CDR3 DNA reads as TGTGCCAGCAGCTCGCCGGAAAGGGGGGACAGATGCTCGGAGTATGGCTACACCTTC. Residues: CASSSPERGDRCSEYGYTF.

The J gene is TRBJ2-7, the V gene TRBV5-1, with D perhaps TRBD1 (6 bases). Germline CDR1 is SGHRS and CDR2 is YFSETQ. The CDR3 covers 12 residues. The ends were cut back, 3 bases at V and 5 bases at J, with 9 bases in the middle. Written as DNA, the CDR3 is TGCGCCAGCAGCTACAGGGTGCACGAGCAGTACTTC. Translated: CASSYRVHEQYF.

The J gene is TRBJ1-6, the V gene TRBV5-4, with D maybe TRBD1 (6 bases). The CDR3 length is 15 residues. V was cut by 4 bases and J by 10 bases, with 18 bases left in between. Per the germline V gene, CDR1 is SGHNT and CDR2 is YYREEE (reference sequence). The CDR3, as DNA: TGTGCCAGCAGCGGGGGCCCAAACCCATCATCACCCCTCCACTTT. This translates into CASSGGPNPSSPLHF.

This clone was seen a single time. The rearrangement joins TRBV20-1 to TRBJ2-1; D not resolved. There are 10 residues in the CDR3. Deletions cut 5 bases from V and 8 bases from J, with 7 bases between. Germline values: CDR1 DFQATT, CDR2 SNEGSKA (reference sequence). The DNA for the CDR3 is TGCAGTGCTTCTCGGCATGAGCAGTTCTTC. Amino acid sequence: CSASRHEQFF.

The chain is built from TRBV6-5 and TRBJ2-7; the D call may be TRBD1 or TRBD2 (5 bases each). The germline V and J ends were trimmed by 8 bases and 1 base, with 15 bases remaining between them. This CDR3 has 14 amino acids. CDR1 and CDR2 (germline): MNHEY, SVGAGI. This CDR3 reads CASRGADESYEQYF. As DNA, the CDR3 is TGTGCCAGCCGAGGGGCAGATGAGTCCTACGAGCAGTACTTC.

This sequence joins TRBV24-1 and TRBJ2-7; 8 bases fit TRBD2. Germline V CDR1 and CDR2: KGHDR, SFDVKD. V was clipped by 3 bases and J by 0 bases; unmatched bases: 3. This CDR3 is built from 15 residues. The CDR3 nucleotides read TGTGCCACCAGTGATCCGGGGGGGGACTCCTACGAGCAGTACTTC. Translating it yields CATSDPGGDSYEQYF.

The CDR3 DNA follows: TGTGCCAGCAGCCAAGACTTACAGGCTGGCTACACCTTC. Protein: CASSQDLQAGYTF. This chain connects TRBV4-2 to TRBJ1-2, with TRBD1 as a possible D gene (5 bases). Germline V gene data show CDR1 as LGHNA and CDR2 as YNFKEQ. This CDR3 comprises 13 residues. V shed 0 bases and J shed 7 bases, with 9 bases lying between them.

The chain has TRBV11-3 and TRBJ1-2; no definite D call. V lost 0 bases to trimming and J lost 5 bases, with 10 bases between them. The CDR3 is 14 amino acids. Germline CDR1 is SGHNT and CDR2 is YENEEA. The chain's CDR3 is CASSLDSASYGYTF. The CDR3, as DNA: TGTGCCAGCAGCTTAGACAGTGCTTCTTATGGCTACACCTTC.

Here the CDR3 reads CASSTGLAASRRNYEQYF. Written as DNA, the CDR3 is TGTGCCAGCAGTACGGGACTAGCGGCTTCTCGTCGTAACTACGAGCAGTACTTC. The chain employs TRBV3-1 (or the pseudogene TRBV3-2) and TRBJ2-7; TRBD2 aligns across 11 bases. Germline CDR1 LGHDT, CDR2 YNNKEL (reference sequence). V was pared by 6 bases and J by 3 bases, with 16 bases of the junction left unmatched. The CDR3 consists of 18 residues.

The sample holds a few counts of this clone. The chain uses TRBV6-5 and TRBJ2-5; D is unresolved. The CDR3 has 12 residues. The germline gives CDR1 MNHEY, CDR2 SVGAGI. Deletions cut 8 bases from V and 4 bases from J, with 11 bases between. CDR3 in DNA: TGTGCCAGCGGGATTTTGGGAGAGACCCAGTACTTC. Amino acid sequence: CASGILGETQYF.

The chain couples TRBV7-9 to TRBJ2-5; a possible D gene is TRBD2 (5 bases). The CDR3 has 14 amino acids. Germline V gene data show CDR1 as SEHNR and CDR2 as FQNEAQ (reference sequence). Trimming cost V 5 bases and J 2 bases, with 12 bases left between them. CDR3 bases: TGTGCCAGCAGCCTGTGGGAGCTTCAAGAGACCCAGTACTTC. The encoded protein is CASSLWELQETQYF. Supplemented by reference TRBV7-9 and TRBJ2-5, the full variable domain reads DTGVSQNPRHKITKRGQNVTFRCDPISEHNRLYWYRQTLGQGPEFLTYFQNEAQLEKSRLLSDRFSAERPKGSFSTLEIQRTEQGDSAMYLCASSLWELQETQYFGPGTRLLVL.

This chain links TRBV28 with TRBJ2-7, with TRBD2 matching 11 bases. Trimming at V came to 1 base and at J to 0 bases, leaving 11 bases not matched to a gene. The CDR3 is made up of 19 amino acids. The germline gives CDR1 MDHEN, CDR2 SYDVKM. The DNA of the CDR3 is TGTGCCAGCAGTTTATATGGGGGGGGACTAGCGGCCGTCTCCTACGAGCAGTACTTC. Its protein is CASSLYGGGLAAVSYEQYF.

This clone showed up just once. The chain carries TRBV5-3 and TRBJ2-7, with 11 positions matching TRBD1. TRBV5-3 is noted as an ORF with a role that remains uncertain. This CDR3 has 13 amino acids. Trimming removed 6 bases from V and 3 bases from J; junction bases left unmatched: 2. The CDR3 region is CARTGTGGYEQYF. Here the CDR3 DNA reads TGTGCCAGAACCGGGACAGGGGGCTACGAGCAGTACTTC.

The chain is built from TRBV28 and TRBJ2-7; 7 bases fit TRBD2. CDR3 length: 15 residues. Trimming at V came to 8 bases and at J to 5 bases, leaving 15 bases not matched to a gene. CDR1 is MDHEN and CDR2 is SYDVKM in the germline V gene. CDR3 sequence (DNA): TGTGCCAGCCGCTTTGTGGGAGGGATGTCTGACGAGCAGTACTTC. The encoded protein is CASRFVGGMSDEQYF.

This chain links TRBV7-9 with TRBJ2-3; 9 bases are shared with TRBD1. The CDR3 is made up of 15 amino acids. Trimming took 3 bases from V and 4 from J; bases not matched to a gene: 5. In germline, CDR1 is SEHNR, CDR2 FQNEAQ (reference sequence). CDR3 protein: CASSFTGGIPDTQYF. In DNA, the CDR3 is TGTGCCAGCAGCTTTACAGGGGGCATACCAGATACGCAGTATTTT.

The genes are TRBV11-2 and TRBJ2-7, with 13 bases fitting TRBD2. Germline V lookup: CDR1 SGHAT, CDR2 FQNNGV. V shed 5 bases, J shed 4 bases, and the junction held 5 bases outside the gene matches. The CDR3 spans 15 residues. CDR3 region: CASSQGTSGKYEQYF. CDR3 nucleotide sequence: TGTGCCAGCAGCCAGGGGACTAGCGGGAAGTACGAGCAGTACTTC.